The clone carrying this T cell receptor (beta chain) was recorded a few times. The antigen is not known. Of the isolated RNA, all was reverse transcribed, and so the sequenced material was expressed TCRB transcripts. Generated by immunoSEQ multiplex PCR, the TCRdb table keeps only in-frame clones and is missing some. Of around 50,000 clones in the sample, 35% to 55% were seen once. The sample belongs to a study of beta chain features in type 1 diabetes. Study information: When patients were set against healthy donors, age, gender and cell yields were similar. Findings and limits, study-wide: In all four CD4+ subsets, TCRB CDR3 length was significantly, moderately reduced in type 1 diabetes. A pattern of fewer insertions and more deletions at VDJ junctions was seen in type 1 diabetes patients. The naive, central memory and Treg TCRB repertoires of patients appeared to be more similar to one another than those of healthy donors.

Cells sorted by CD45RO/CCR7/CD25/CD127/CD95/CD27 comprised CD4+ naive, central memory, regulatory and stem cell-like memory cells. The germline CDR1 and CDR2 sequences are MDHEN and SYDVKM. Trimming left V 3 bases short and J 1 base short, with 9 bases between. The CDR3 length is 14 residues. Material: stem cell memory CD4+ T cells from blood. J is TRBJ1-1 and V is TRBV28, with D perhaps TRBD1 (6 bases). This receptor was taken from a man aged 30 to 39 with type 1 diabetes. The chain's CDR3 is CASSFGRGNTEAFF. The CDR3 DNA is TGTGCCAGCAGTTTCGGCAGGGGGAACACTGAAGCTTTCTTT.